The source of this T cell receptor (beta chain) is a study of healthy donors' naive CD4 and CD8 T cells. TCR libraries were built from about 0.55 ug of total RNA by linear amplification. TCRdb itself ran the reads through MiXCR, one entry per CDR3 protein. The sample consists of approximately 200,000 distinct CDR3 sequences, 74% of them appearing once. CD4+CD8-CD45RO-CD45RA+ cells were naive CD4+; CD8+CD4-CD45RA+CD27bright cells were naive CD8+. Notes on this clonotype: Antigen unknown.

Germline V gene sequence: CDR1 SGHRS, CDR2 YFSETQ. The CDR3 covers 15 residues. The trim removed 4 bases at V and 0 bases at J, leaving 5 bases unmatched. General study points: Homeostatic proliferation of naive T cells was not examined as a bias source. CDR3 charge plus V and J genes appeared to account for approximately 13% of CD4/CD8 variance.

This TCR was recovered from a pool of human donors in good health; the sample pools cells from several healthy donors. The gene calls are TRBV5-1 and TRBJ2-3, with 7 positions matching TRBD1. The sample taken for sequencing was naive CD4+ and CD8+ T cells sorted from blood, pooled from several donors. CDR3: CASSPTGYSTDTQYF. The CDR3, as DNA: TGCGCCAGCAGCCCGACAGGGTACAGCACAGATACGCAGTATTTT.